In its sample, the clone carrying this T cell receptor (beta chain) was seen many times. Its antigen is not identified. The data were taken from a study of T cells in Graves' hyperthyroidism and ophthalmopathy. Study summary: Pretreatment peripheral blood was obtained at initial diagnosis. Study findings and constraints: The blood repertoire included most of the expanded thyroid clonotypes above 0.001.

Not enrolled were patients with uncontrolled infection, other autoimmune disease, pregnancy or lactation. TCR beta CDR3 region amplification was performed from RNA transcripts. The study used the HTBI primer set for a first-round RT-PCR of the TCR CDR3. MiXCR, applied by TCRdb to the multiplex PCR reads, yields one record per CDR3 protein. The table has about 290,000 distinct CDR3 sequences, approximately 13% seen once. From germline, CDR1 is SGHRS and CDR2 YFSETQ. After removal of 0 bases from V and 6 bases from J, the junction contained 2 bases not matched to a gene. The CDR3 runs 14 residues. The source of this sequence is a woman aged 40-49 years with Graves' hyperthyroidism. This sequence joins TRBV5-1 and TRBJ1-1; 10 nucleotides match TRBD1. Sequenced: blood. This CDR3 reads CASSLGTGGPEAFF. The CDR3 nucleotides are TGCGCCAGCAGCTTGGGGACAGGGGGGCCTGAAGCTTTCTTT.